The rows below give T cell receptor beta chains drawn from one sample of a study of identical twins. One entry per CDR3 protein results from TCRdb running MiXCR on the 5' RACE reads. Of 1.5 million or so distinct CDR3 sequences listed, roughly a third are singletons. Specimen: cord blood. Receptors were obtained from a newborn girl in good health. Both conserved end residues are part of each CDR3. Each record gives: V gene, clone size, J gene, D gene, CDR3 protein, CDR3 DNA. The D gene is left open where the match is weak. Only some rows state a clone size, as once, few, many or a class for expanded clones.

V gene: TRBV28; clone size: -; J gene: TRBJ2-1; D gene: TRBD2; CDR3 protein: CASSLVLAGDSDEQFF; CDR3 DNA: TGTGCCAGCAGTTTGGTACTAGCGGGAGATTCGGATGAGCAGTTCTTC
V gene: TRBV10-3; clone size: few; J gene: TRBJ1-4; D gene: TRBD1; CDR3 protein: CAISEPGQGNEKLFF; CDR3 DNA: TGTGCCATCAGTGAGCCGGGACAGGGTAATGAAAAACTGTTTTTT
V gene: TRBV28; clone size: -; J gene: TRBJ2-7; D gene: -; CDR3 protein: CATRDLGPYEQYF; CDR3 DNA: TGTGCCACCCGAGATCTGGGGCCCTACGAGCAGTACTTC
V gene: TRBV9; clone size: -; J gene: TRBJ1-1; D gene: -; CDR3 protein: CARGKTEAFF; CDR3 DNA: TGTGCCAGAGGGAAGACTGAAGCTTTCTTT
V gene: TRBV5-6; clone size: -; J gene: TRBJ2-7; D gene: -; CDR3 protein: CASSLVLATHEQYF; CDR3 DNA: TGTGCCAGCAGCTTGGTTCTAGCAACCCACGAGCAGTACTTC
V gene: TRBV11-2; clone size: -; J gene: TRBJ1-3; D gene: -; CDR3 protein: CASKFAPISGNTIYF; CDR3 DNA: TGTGCCAGCAAATTTGCACCGATCTCTGGAAACACCATATATTTT
V gene: TRBV12-3/TRBV12-4; clone size: few; J gene: TRBJ2-4; D gene: -; CDR3 protein: CASSFGTEKNIQYF; CDR3 DNA: TGTGCCAGCAGTTTCGGGACCGAAAAAAACATTCAGTACTTC
V gene: TRBV20-1; clone size: few; J gene: TRBJ2-3; D gene: TRBD2; CDR3 protein: CSALPTSGAGDTQYF; CDR3 DNA: TGCAGTGCTCTCCCGACTAGCGGGGCGGGAGATACGCAGTATTTT
V gene: TRBV7-2; clone size: -; J gene: TRBJ1-1; D gene: -; CDR3 protein: CASSLSLVRGEAFF; CDR3 DNA: TGTGCCAGCAGCTTAAGCTTGGTCAGGGGTGAAGCTTTCTTT
V gene: TRBV7-9; clone size: -; J gene: TRBJ1-2; D gene: -; CDR3 protein: CASSRGRGYGYTF; CDR3 DNA: TGTGCCAGCAGCCGCGGACGCGGCTATGGCTACACCTTC
V gene: TRBV27; clone size: -; J gene: TRBJ1-5; D gene: TRBD1; CDR3 protein: CASSWTGKGGNQPQHF; CDR3 DNA: TGTGCCAGCAGTTGGACAGGGAAGGGAGGCAATCAGCCCCAGCATTTT
V gene: TRBV20-1; clone size: -; J gene: TRBJ1-5; D gene: -; CDR3 protein: CSARDWVTNRPRHF; CDR3 DNA: TGCAGTGCTAGAGATTGGGTCACCAATCGGCCCCGGCATTTT